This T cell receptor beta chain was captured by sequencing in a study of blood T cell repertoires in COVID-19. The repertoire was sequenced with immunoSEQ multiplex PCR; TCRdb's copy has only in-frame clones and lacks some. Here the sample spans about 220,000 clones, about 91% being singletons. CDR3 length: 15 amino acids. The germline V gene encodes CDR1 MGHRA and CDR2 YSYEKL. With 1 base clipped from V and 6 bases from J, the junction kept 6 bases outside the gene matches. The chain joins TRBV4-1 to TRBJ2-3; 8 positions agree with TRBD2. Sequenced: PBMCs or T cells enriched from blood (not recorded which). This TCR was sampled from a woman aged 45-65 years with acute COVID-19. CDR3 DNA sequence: TGCGCCAGCAGCCAAGTGGGACTAGATGCGGATACGCAGTATTTT. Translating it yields CASSQVGLDADTQYF.